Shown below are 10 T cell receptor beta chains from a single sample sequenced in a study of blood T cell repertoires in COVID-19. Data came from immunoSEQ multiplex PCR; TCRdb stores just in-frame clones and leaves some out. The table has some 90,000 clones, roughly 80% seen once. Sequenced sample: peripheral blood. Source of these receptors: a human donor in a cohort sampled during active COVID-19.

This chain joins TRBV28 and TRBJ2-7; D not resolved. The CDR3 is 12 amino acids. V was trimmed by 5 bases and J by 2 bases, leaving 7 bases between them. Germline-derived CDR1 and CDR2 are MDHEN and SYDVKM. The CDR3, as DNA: TGTGCCAGCAGTATACAGCCCTACGAGCAGTACTTC. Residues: CASSIQPYEQYF.

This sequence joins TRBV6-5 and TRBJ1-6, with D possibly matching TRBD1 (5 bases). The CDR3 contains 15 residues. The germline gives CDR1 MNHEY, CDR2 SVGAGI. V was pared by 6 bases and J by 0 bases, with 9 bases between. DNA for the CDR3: TGTGCCAGCAGAGGACAAGCCTCCTATAATTCACCCCTCCACTTT. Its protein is CASRGQASYNSPLHF.

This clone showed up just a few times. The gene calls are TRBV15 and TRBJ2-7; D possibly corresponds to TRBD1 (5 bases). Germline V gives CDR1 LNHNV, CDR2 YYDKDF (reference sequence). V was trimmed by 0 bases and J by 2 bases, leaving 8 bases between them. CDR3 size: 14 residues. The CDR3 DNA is TGTGCCACCAGCAGAGACCCAGGGACCTACGAGCAGTACTTC. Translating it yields CATSRDPGTYEQYF.

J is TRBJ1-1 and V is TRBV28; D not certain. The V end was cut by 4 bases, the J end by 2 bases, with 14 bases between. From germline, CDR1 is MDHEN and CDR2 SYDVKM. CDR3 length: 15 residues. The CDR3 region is CASSSRTGKNTEAFF. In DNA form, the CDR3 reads TGTGCCAGCAGTTCTCGGACGGGAAAAAACACTGAAGCTTTCTTT.

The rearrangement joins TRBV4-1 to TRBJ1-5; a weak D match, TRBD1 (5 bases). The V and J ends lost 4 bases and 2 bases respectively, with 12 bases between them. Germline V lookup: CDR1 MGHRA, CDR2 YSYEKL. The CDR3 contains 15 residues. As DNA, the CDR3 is TGCGCCAGCAGCCTGACAGAAAGGGGCAATCAGCCCCAGCATTTT. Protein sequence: CASSLTERGNQPQHF.

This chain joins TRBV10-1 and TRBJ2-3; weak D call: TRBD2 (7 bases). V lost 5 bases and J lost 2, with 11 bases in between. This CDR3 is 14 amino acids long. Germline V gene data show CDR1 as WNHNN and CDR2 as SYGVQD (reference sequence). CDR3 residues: CASSRRGLTDTQYF. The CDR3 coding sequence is TGCGCCAGCAGTCGGCGGGGGCTCACAGATACGCAGTATTTT.

CDR3 nucleotide sequence: TGCAGCGTTGTGAGGACAGGGGGAGGGTTCACTGAAGCTTTCTTT. Its protein is CSVVRTGGGFTEAFF. The chain recombines TRBV29-1 with TRBJ1-1, with 10 bases that match TRBD1. Germline V gene sequence: CDR1 SQVTM, CDR2 ANQGSEA. CDR3 size: 15 residues. J lost 4 bases, V lost 4 bases, and 9 bases had no gene match. Full variable domain (outside the CDR3, taken from reference TRBV29-1 and TRBJ1-1): SAVISQKPSRDICQRGTSLTIQCQVDSQVTMMFWYRQQPGQSLTLIATANQGSEATYESGFVIDKFPISRPNLTFSTLTVSNMSPEDSSIYLCSVVRTGGGFTEAFFGQGTRLTVV.

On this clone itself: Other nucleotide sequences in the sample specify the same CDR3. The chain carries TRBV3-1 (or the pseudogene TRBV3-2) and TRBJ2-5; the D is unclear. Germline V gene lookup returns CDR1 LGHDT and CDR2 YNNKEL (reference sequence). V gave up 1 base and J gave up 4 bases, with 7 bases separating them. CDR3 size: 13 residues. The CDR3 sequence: CASSQGRRETQYF. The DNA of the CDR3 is TGTGCCAGCAGCCAAGGACGGAGAGAGACCCAGTACTTC.

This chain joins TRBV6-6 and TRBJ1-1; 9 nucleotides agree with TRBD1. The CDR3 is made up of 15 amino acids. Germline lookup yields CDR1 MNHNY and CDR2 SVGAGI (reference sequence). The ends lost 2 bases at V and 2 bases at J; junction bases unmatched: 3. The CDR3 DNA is TGTGCCAGCAGTTACGGGACAGGGAGAAACACTGAAGCTTTCTTT. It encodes CASSYGTGRNTEAFF.

The CDR3: CASTENGGTDTQYF. CDR3 coding DNA: TGTGCCAGCACCGAAAATGGGGGGACAGATACGCAGTATTTT. The V gene is TRBV28, the J gene TRBJ2-3, with D perhaps TRBD2 (6 bases). This CDR3 has 14 residues. The V end was cut by 7 bases, the J end by 3 bases, with 14 bases between. Germline values: CDR1 MDHEN, CDR2 SYDVKM.